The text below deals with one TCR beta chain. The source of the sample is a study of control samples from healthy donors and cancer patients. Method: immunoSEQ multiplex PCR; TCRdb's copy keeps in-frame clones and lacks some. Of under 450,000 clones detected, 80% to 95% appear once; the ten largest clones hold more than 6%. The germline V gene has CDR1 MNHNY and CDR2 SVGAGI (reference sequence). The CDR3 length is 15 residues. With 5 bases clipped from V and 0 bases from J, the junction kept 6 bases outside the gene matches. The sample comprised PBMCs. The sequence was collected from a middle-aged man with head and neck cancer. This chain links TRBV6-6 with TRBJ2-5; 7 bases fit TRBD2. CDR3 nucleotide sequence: TGTGCCAGCAGTGCAACCCGGGGGGACCAAGAGACCCAGTACTTC. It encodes CASSATRGDQETQYF.